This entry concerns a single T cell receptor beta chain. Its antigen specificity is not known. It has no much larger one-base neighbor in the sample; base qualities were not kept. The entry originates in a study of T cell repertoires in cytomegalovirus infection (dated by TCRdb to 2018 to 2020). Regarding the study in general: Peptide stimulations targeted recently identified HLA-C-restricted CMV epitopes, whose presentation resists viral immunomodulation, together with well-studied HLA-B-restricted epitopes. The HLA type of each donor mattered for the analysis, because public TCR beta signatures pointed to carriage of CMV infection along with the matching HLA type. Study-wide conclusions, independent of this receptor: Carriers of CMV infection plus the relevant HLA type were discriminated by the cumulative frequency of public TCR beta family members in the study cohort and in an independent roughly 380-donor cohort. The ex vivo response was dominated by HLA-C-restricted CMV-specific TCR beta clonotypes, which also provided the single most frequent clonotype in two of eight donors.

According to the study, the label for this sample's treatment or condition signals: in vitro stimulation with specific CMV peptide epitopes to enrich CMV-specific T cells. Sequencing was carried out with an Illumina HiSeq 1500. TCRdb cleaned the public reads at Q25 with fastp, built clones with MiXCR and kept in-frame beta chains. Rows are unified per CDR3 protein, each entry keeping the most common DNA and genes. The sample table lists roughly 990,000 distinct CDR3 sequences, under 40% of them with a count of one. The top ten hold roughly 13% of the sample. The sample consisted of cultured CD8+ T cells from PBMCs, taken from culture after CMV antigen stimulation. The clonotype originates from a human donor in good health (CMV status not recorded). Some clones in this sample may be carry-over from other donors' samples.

DNA sequence: TGTGCCAGCAGTTTAGAGGGAACAGACCTCTATGGCTACACCTTC. It codes for CASSLEGTDLYGYTF. The chain employs TRBV27 and TRBJ1-2; too little of a D gene remains to name it. The CDR3 holds 15 amino acids from the cysteine to the phenylalanine. Only CDR3 DNA is held: 45 bases, read in frame from base 1. The V end loses 2 bases and the J end loses 4 bases, and a stretch of 14 bases separates them. CDR1 is given as MNHEY and CDR2 as SMNVEV, both from the germline V gene (reference sequence).